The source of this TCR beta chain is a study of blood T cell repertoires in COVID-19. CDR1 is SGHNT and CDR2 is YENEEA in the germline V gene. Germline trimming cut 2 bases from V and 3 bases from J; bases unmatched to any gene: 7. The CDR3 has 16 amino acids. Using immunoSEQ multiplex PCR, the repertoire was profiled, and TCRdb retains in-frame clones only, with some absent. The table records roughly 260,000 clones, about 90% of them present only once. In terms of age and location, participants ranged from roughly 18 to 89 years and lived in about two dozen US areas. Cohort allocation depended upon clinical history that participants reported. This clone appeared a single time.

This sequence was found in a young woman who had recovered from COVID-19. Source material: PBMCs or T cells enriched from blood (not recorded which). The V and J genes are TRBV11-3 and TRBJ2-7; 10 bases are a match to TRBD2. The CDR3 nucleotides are TGTGCCAGCAGCTTAACGAGCGGGAGGGCCCTCTACGAGCAGTACTTC. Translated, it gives CASSLTSGRALYEQYF.